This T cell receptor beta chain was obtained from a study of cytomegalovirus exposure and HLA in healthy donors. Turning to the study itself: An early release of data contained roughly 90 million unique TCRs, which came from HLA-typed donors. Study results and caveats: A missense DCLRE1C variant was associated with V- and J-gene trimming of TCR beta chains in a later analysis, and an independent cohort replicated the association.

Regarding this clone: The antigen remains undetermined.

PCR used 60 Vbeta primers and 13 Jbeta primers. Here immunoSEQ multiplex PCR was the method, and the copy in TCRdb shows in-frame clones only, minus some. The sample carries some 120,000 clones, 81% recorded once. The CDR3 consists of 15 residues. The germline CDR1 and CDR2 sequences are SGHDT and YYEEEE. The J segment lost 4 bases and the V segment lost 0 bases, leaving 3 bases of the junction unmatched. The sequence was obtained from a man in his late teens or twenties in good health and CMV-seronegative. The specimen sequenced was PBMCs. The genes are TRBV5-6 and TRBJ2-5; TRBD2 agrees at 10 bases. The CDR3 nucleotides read TGTGCCAGCAGCTTGGTAGCGGGGGGCGTAGAGACCCAGTACTTC. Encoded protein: CASSLVAGGVETQYF.